These 31 T cell receptor beta chains originate from one sample sequenced in a study of CD8 T cells in Susac syndrome (dated 2019 in TCRdb). The method was the immunoSEQ multiplex PCR assay. RNA was extracted using the RNeasy kit, and about 0.5 to 1 ug of the RNA was reverse transcribed with random hexamers. The public reads were reprocessed in TCRdb via fastp at Q25 and MiXCR, keeping in-frame beta chains. Rows with one shared CDR3 protein collapse into an entry with the most common genes and DNA. Within this sample are 300,000 to 350,000 distinct CDR3 sequences, with about 90% of them counted one time only. About 0.07% of the sample is held by the ten biggest clonotypes. The material sequenced was CD4+ T cells from PBMCs. The origin of the receptors is a human donor with multiple sclerosis.

The chain couples TRBV28 to TRBJ2-5; tentative D call: TRBD1 (6 bases). This CDR3 is 13 amino acids long. Trimming stripped 5 bases from V and 10 bases from J, with 17 bases between. The V gene's germline CDR1 is MDHEN and CDR2 SYDVKM. The CDR3 DNA reads as TGTGCCAGCAGTCCCGGGACACTGGGTCACCAGTACTTC. Translating gives CASSPGTLGHQYF.

This clonotype has a handful of counts. The chain employs TRBV11-3 and TRBJ1-6; D is undetermined. V was trimmed by 6 bases and J by 4 bases, leaving 13 bases between them. The CDR3 contains 15 residues. Germline-derived CDR1 and CDR2 are SGHNT and YENEEA. The CDR3 is CASSLTRGYNSPLHF. Here the CDR3 DNA reads TGTGCCAGCAGTCTAACGCGGGGTTATAATTCACCCCTCCACTTT.

This clonotype was counted a single time. V gene TRBV6-5 combines with J gene TRBJ2-7, with TRBD1 matching over 9 bases. The CDR3 extends over 14 amino acids. Losses at the gene ends were 6 bases for V and 5 bases for J; bases not matched to a gene: 8. CDR1 MNHEY and CDR2 SVGAGI come from the germline V gene. CDR3: CASSRDRDVDEQYF. In nucleotides, the CDR3 is TGTGCCAGCAGCCGGGACAGGGACGTCGACGAGCAGTACTTC.

The chain has TRBV7-9 and TRBJ1-4, with D unresolved. CDR1 and CDR2 from the germline V gene are SEHNR and FQNEAQ (reference sequence). The length of the CDR3 is 17 residues. Trimming removed 2 bases at V and 5 bases at J, with 18 bases between. The CDR3 loop is CASSLPQSRPNNEKLFF. The CDR3 DNA reads as TGTGCCAGCAGCTTACCCCAGTCCAGACCTAACAATGAAAAACTGTTTTTT.

The chain joins TRBV7-8 to TRBJ2-1; D not resolved. V was clipped by 0 bases and J by 1 base, with 7 bases between them. The CDR3 length is 15 residues. Looked up from germline, CDR1 is SGHVS and CDR2 is FQNEAQ. CDR3 DNA sequence: TGTGCCAGCAGCTTAGCGGTTTGGTCCTACAATGAGCAGTTCTTC. Its protein product is CASSLAVWSYNEQFF.

This clonotype appeared a single time. The chain has TRBV18 and TRBJ2-7; no clear D gene. The CDR3 loop spans 11 amino acids. Germline values: CDR1 KGHSH, CDR2 LQKENI. V dropped 4 bases and J dropped 6 bases, with 7 bases sitting between them. Written as DNA, the CDR3 is TGTGCCAGCTCACTCGGCACCGAGCAGTACTTC. This sequence encodes CASSLGTEQYF.

This chain uses TRBV2 with TRBJ1-2; D perhaps matches TRBD1 (5 bases). Germline V gene lookup returns CDR1 SNHLY and CDR2 FYNNEI. V lost 4 bases to trimming and J lost 0 bases, with 9 bases between them. The CDR3 totals 14 residues. In DNA form, the CDR3 reads TGTGCCAGCAGTGGGCAGACAGCTAACTATGGCTACACCTTC. This sequence encodes CASSGQTANYGYTF.

V gene TRBV7-2 combines with J gene TRBJ1-2; TRBD1 might be the D (5 bases). Germline lookup yields CDR1 SGHTA and CDR2 FQGNSA. V was pared by 1 base and J by 8 bases, with 11 bases between. This CDR3 is 13 amino acids long. CDR3 bases: TGTGCCAGCAGCTTAGAGGTTCAGGGCGGCTACACCTTC. This gives the protein CASSLEVQGGYTF.

V usage is TRBV9 and J usage is TRBJ2-3; no definite D call. V lost 2 bases and J lost 5, with 12 bases in between. CDR1 and CDR2 (germline): SGDLS, YYNGEE. This CDR3 comprises 14 residues. This CDR3 is CASSVDPEGDTQYF. The CDR3 coding sequence is TGTGCCAGCAGCGTGGACCCAGAAGGAGATACGCAGTATTTT.

The gene calls are TRBV7-3 and TRBJ1-1, with D perhaps TRBD1 (6 bases). Trimming pared 5 bases from V and 3 bases from J, leaving 16 bases between. Per the germline V gene, CDR1 is SGHTA and CDR2 is FQGTGA. CDR3 length: 15 residues. The CDR3 here is CASSPTGRVYTEAFF. As DNA, the CDR3 is TGTGCCAGCAGCCCTACAGGGAGGGTGTACACTGAAGCTTTCTTT.

The rearrangement links TRBV18 to TRBJ2-1; weak D call: TRBD2 (6 bases). Per the germline V gene, CDR1 is KGHSH and CDR2 is LQKENI. The length of the CDR3 is 17 residues. V lost 3 bases, J lost 0 bases, and 15 bases lay in between. The CDR3 reads CASSPRPRGSSYNEQFF. CDR3 in DNA: TGTGCCAGCTCACCGAGGCCCCGGGGGAGCTCCTACAATGAGCAGTTCTTC.

The V gene is TRBV2, the J gene TRBJ1-6; 10 bases align to TRBD1. The CDR3 contains 15 residues. Trimming at V came to 7 bases and at J to 7 bases, leaving 7 bases not matched to a gene. Germline V CDR1 and CDR2: SNHLY, FYNNEI. In DNA form, the CDR3 reads TGTGCCAGCACCTTGACAGGGGGCCTGAATTCACCCCTCCACTTT. This codes for CASTLTGGLNSPLHF.

V gene TRBV6-5 combines with J gene TRBJ2-7; TRBD2 is a possible D gene (5 bases). The germline V gene has CDR1 MNHEY and CDR2 SVGAGI. V was pared by 5 bases and J by 0 bases, with 14 bases between. The CDR3 is 15 residues long. The DNA for the CDR3 is TGTGCCAGCAGTCGCGGACTTCCCCACTCCTACGAGCAGTACTTC. It translates to CASSRGLPHSYEQYF.

V and J are TRBV30 and TRBJ1-5; D is perhaps TRBD1 (6 bases). The CDR3 contains 13 residues. Germline V lookup: CDR1 GTSNPN, CDR2 SVGIG (reference sequence). The V end lost 3 bases, the J end lost 7 bases, and 13 bases lay between the germline ends. For the CDR3, the DNA is TGTGCCTGGAGCCGGACAGTGGGACAGCCCCAGCATTTT. Residues: CAWSRTVGQPQHF.

The V gene is TRBV10-3, the J gene TRBJ2-3, with a possible D match to TRBD2 (7 bases). Germline V gene lookup returns CDR1 ENHRY and CDR2 SYGVKD. The CDR3 totals 15 residues. Trimming took 7 bases from V and 2 from J, leaving 16 bases between them. CDR3 protein: CAIKPGGPYTDTQYF. The CDR3 DNA is TGTGCCATCAAGCCCGGGGGGCCTTACACAGATACGCAGTATTTT.

The rearrangement uses TRBV25-1 and TRBJ1-1, with D possibly being TRBD1 (6 bases). In germline, CDR1 is MGHDK, CDR2 SYGVNS. This CDR3 is built from 14 residues. V dropped 4 bases and J dropped 4 bases, with 13 bases sitting between them. The CDR3 protein is CASSVTGRGTEAFF. CDR3 nucleotides: TGTGCCAGCAGTGTTACAGGGAGGGGCACTGAAGCTTTCTTT.

The chain has TRBV5-1 and TRBJ2-7, with D perhaps TRBD1 (5 bases). The CDR3 extends over 13 amino acids. Germline lookup yields CDR1 SGHRS and CDR2 YFSETQ. V was trimmed by 4 bases and J by 0 bases, leaving 8 bases between them. The CDR3 reads CASSVRDSYEQYF. Here the CDR3 DNA reads TGCGCCAGCAGCGTCAGGGACTCCTACGAGCAGTACTTC.

The chain combines TRBV19 with TRBJ1-1; tentative D call: TRBD1 (5 bases). Germline V gene sequence: CDR1 LNHDA, CDR2 SQIVND (reference sequence). V dropped 4 bases and J dropped 1 base, with 7 bases sitting between them. The CDR3 consists of 13 residues. The CDR3 loop reads CASSRTPNTEAFF. The CDR3 region has the DNA TGTGCCAGTAGTAGGACACCGAACACTGAAGCTTTCTTT.

The V gene is TRBV24-1, the J gene TRBJ2-2; 7 nucleotides agree with TRBD1. Germline CDR1 KGHDR, CDR2 SFDVKD. The CDR3 is made up of 14 amino acids. V gave up 9 bases and J gave up 2 bases; unmatched junction bases: 5. For the CDR3, the DNA is TGTGCCACCGAAAGGACAGGAAACACCGGGGAGCTGTTTTTT. Translated, it gives CATERTGNTGELFF.

J is TRBJ1-6 and V is TRBV7-3, with TRBD1 as a possible D gene (5 bases). Germline CDR1 SGHTA, CDR2 FQGTGA. The V end lost 0 bases, the J end lost 7 bases, and 10 bases lay between the germline ends. The CDR3 loop spans 15 amino acids. The CDR3 DNA is TGTGCCAGCAGCTTAACCGCTGACAGAAATTCACCCCTCCACTTT. This encodes CASSLTADRNSPLHF.

This clonotype was counted only a few times. This rearrangement joins TRBV7-3 to TRBJ2-5, with 7 bases that match TRBD1. V was clipped by 1 base and J by 4 bases; unmatched bases: 0. Germline loops: CDR1 SGHTA, CDR2 FQGTGA. The CDR3 contains 13 residues. CDR3 bases: TGTGCCAGCAGCTTAAACAGGGGAGAGACCCAGTACTTC. Its protein is CASSLNRGETQYF.

The sample holds one count of this clonotype. The J gene is TRBJ1-4, the V gene TRBV13; unclear D gene. Trimming left V 4 bases short and J 5 bases short, with 8 bases between. The germline gives CDR1 PRHDT, CDR2 FYEKMQ (reference sequence). The CDR3 loop spans 13 amino acids. The CDR3 spells CASSSDGNEKLFF. CDR3 coding DNA: TGTGCCAGCAGCTCGGATGGGAATGAAAAACTGTTTTTT.

The J gene is TRBJ1-1, the V gene TRBV6-5; TRBD1 might be the D (5 bases). Trimming left V 2 bases short and J 11 bases short, with 15 bases between. The germline CDR1 and CDR2 sequences are MNHEY and SVGAGI. CDR3 length equals 13 residues. The CDR3 DNA reads TGTGCCAGCAGTTACATTCAGGGACTAACGGCTTTCTTT. It encodes CASSYIQGLTAFF.

The table lists this clonotype with a count of one. The genes are TRBV12-5 and TRBJ2-3, with 10 bases that match TRBD2. Germline trimming cut 7 bases from V and 7 bases from J; bases unmatched to any gene: 17. The CDR3 has 17 amino acids. The germline CDR1 and CDR2 sequences are LGHNT and FRNRAP. CDR3 coding DNA: TGTGCTAGTGCCCCCATTCGTCCGGAGCGGGGGGGGTATACGCAGTATTTT. Its protein is CASAPIRPERGGYTQYF.

The V call is TRBV4-1, the J call TRBJ2-1; TRBD2 agrees at 11 bases. CDR1 MGHRA and CDR2 YSYEKL come from the germline V gene. This CDR3 region has 17 residues. Unmatched junction bases numbered 13, after V lost 4 bases and J lost 8 bases. Here the CDR3 reads CASSRGTSGGVRDEQFF. The CDR3 bases are TGCGCCAGCAGCCGCGGGACTAGCGGAGGAGTACGCGATGAGCAGTTCTTC.

The rearrangement joins TRBV4-3 to TRBJ1-3, with D unclear. Germline CDR1 is LGHNA and CDR2 is YSLEER. This CDR3 is 13 amino acids long. V was trimmed by 2 bases and J by 8 bases, leaving 10 bases between them. The DNA of the CDR3 is TGCGCCAGCAGCCAAAAGGGTCGGGACACCATATATTTT. Its protein product is CASSQKGRDTIYF.

This rearrangement joins TRBV24-1 to TRBJ2-1, with TRBD1 as a possible D gene (5 bases). The V gene lost 3 bases and the J gene lost 4 bases, with 12 bases spanning the gap. CDR1 is KGHDR and CDR2 is SFDVKD in the germline V gene. The CDR3 has 15 amino acids. CDR3 amino acids: CATSDARATYNEQFF. For the CDR3, the DNA is TGTGCCACCAGTGATGCCAGGGCCACTTACAATGAGCAGTTCTTC.

This clonotype was counted a single time. The CDR3: CASSSIDRGNSPLHF. In DNA, the CDR3 is TGCGCCAGCAGTTCTATCGACAGGGGTAATTCACCCCTCCACTTT. This rearrangement joins TRBV5-1 to TRBJ1-6, with TRBD1 matching over 8 bases. The V segment lost 5 bases and the J segment 6 bases; nucleotides outside the gene matches: 7. Germline V gene lookup returns CDR1 SGHRS and CDR2 YFSETQ. The CDR3 contains 15 residues.

This chain uses TRBV19 with TRBJ1-1, with 7 positions matching TRBD1. The V and J ends lost 5 bases and 3 bases, in that order; junction bases with no gene match: 9. The CDR3 covers 15 residues. Germline V CDR1 and CDR2: LNHDA, SQIVND (reference sequence). CDR3 protein: CASSPGTAYDTEAFF. The CDR3 bases are TGTGCCAGTAGTCCTGGGACAGCCTATGACACTGAAGCTTTCTTT.

The rearrangement joins TRBV10-3 to TRBJ2-3; TRBD2 is a possible D gene (6 bases). The CDR3 has 14 residues. Per the germline V gene, CDR1 is ENHRY and CDR2 is SYGVKD. V dropped 8 bases and J dropped 4 bases, with 16 bases sitting between them. This chain's CDR3 is CAIRRLVEADTQYF. The CDR3 coding sequence is TGTGCCATCCGAAGACTAGTGGAGGCAGATACGCAGTATTTT.

The chain employs TRBV5-1 and TRBJ1-1; 8 bases align to TRBD1. Germline loops: CDR1 SGHRS, CDR2 YFSETQ. J gave up 5 bases and V 5 bases, and 14 bases lay outside the gene matches. The CDR3 spans 16 residues. The CDR3 is CASRPLETGTGTEAFF. The CDR3 coding sequence is TGCGCCAGCAGACCATTAGAGACAGGGACAGGAACTGAAGCTTTCTTT.